These 31 T cell receptor beta chains came from one sample sequenced in a study of cytomegalovirus exposure and HLA in healthy donors. The PCR had 60 Vbeta and 13 Jbeta primers. Using immunoSEQ multiplex PCR, the repertoire was profiled, and TCRdb retains in-frame clones only, with some absent. The repertoire holds under 120,000 clones, with around three quarters as singletons. The source material was PBMCs. The receptors stem from a female donor in good health and CMV-seropositive.

The chain combines TRBV29-1 with TRBJ2-1; 7 bases map to TRBD2. V was clipped by 8 bases and J by 8 bases; unmatched bases: 12. CDR3 length: 13 residues. Germline V gives CDR1 SQVTM, CDR2 ANQGSEA. The CDR3 coding sequence is TGCAGCTCGAAGCGGGACCCGACCGATGAGCAGTTCTTC. Translated: CSSKRDPTDEQFF.

This clone was recorded a few times. The chain has TRBV7-2 and TRBJ1-5, with D perhaps TRBD1 (6 bases). The CDR3 covers 14 residues. Germline assignment: CDR1 SGHTA and CDR2 FQGNSA. Deletions cut 4 bases from V and 7 bases from J, with 14 bases between. The CDR3 nucleotides are TGTGCCAGCAGCTCACAGGGATTTGCCCAGCCCCAGCATTTT. It translates to CASSSQGFAQPQHF.

This sequence joins TRBV6-4 and TRBJ2-3, with 7 nucleotides matching TRBD1. CDR1 is MRHNA, CDR2 SNTAGT, per germline. The CDR3 sequence is 14 residues long. V trimming: 9 bases; J trimming: 2 bases; junction bases outside the gene matches: 8. The CDR3 is CASIGQEHTDTQYF. The CDR3 DNA reads as TGTGCCAGTATAGGACAGGAGCACACAGATACGCAGTATTTT.

This chain uses TRBV7-9 with TRBJ2-5; 7 bases map to TRBD1. Germline trimming cut 5 bases from V and 3 bases from J; bases unmatched to any gene: 12. Germline CDR1 reads SEHNR; CDR2 reads FQNEAQ (reference sequence). The CDR3 spans 16 residues. The CDR3, as DNA: TGTGCCAGCAGCCACGACAGGTCAGGGGGTAAAGAGACCCAGTACTTC. It yields the protein CASSHDRSGGKETQYF.

The V call is TRBV5-4, the J call TRBJ2-1; 10 positions match TRBD2. Looked up from germline, CDR1 is SGHNT and CDR2 is YYREEE (reference sequence). V shed 4 bases, J shed 10 bases, and the junction held 11 bases outside the gene matches. This CDR3 has 15 amino acids. The CDR3, as DNA: TGTGCCAGCAGCCAGGGCCTAGCGGGAGCGTCGGAGCAGTTCTTC. Translated: CASSQGLAGASEQFF.

The rearrangement joins TRBV7-9 to TRBJ1-2, with D possibly matching TRBD1 (6 bases). From germline, CDR1 is SEHNR and CDR2 FQNEAQ (reference sequence). This CDR3 contains 16 residues. V shed 6 bases and J shed 1 base, with 18 bases lying between them. Written as DNA, the CDR3 is TGTGCCAGCAGTCCCGAGGGGGGGCCTTATAACTATGGCTACACCTTC. This gives the protein CASSPEGGPYNYGYTF.

This chain joins TRBV5-5 and TRBJ1-6; D gene unclear. Deletions cut 1 base from V and 6 bases from J, with 14 bases between. This CDR3 contains 16 residues. Per the germline V gene, CDR1 is SGHKS and CDR2 is YYEKEE (reference sequence). CDR3 nucleotide sequence: TGTGCCAGCAGCTTGCGGGGTTCTTTCGGTAATTCACCCCTCCACTTT. Translating it yields CASSLRGSFGNSPLHF. The whole variable domain, remainder taken from reference TRBV5-5 and TRBJ1-6, is DAGVTQSPTHLIKTRGQQVTLRCSPISGHKSVSWYQQVLGQGPQFIFQYYEKEERGRGNFPDRFSARQFPNYSSELNVNALLLGDSALYLCASSLRGSFGNSPLHFGNGTRLTVT.

This clone has only a few counts. This chain uses TRBV5-1 with TRBJ1-1; D is perhaps TRBD1 (5 bases). This CDR3 has 17 amino acids. The germline CDR1 and CDR2 sequences are SGHRS and YFSETQ. V was cut by 0 bases and J by 1 base, with 16 bases left in between. The CDR3 DNA is TGCGCCAGCAGCTTGGAAGGGTTTGGGGCGCAGAACACTGAAGCTTTCTTT. It codes for CASSLEGFGAQNTEAFF.

V is TRBV6-6 and J is TRBJ1-2; 7 bases match TRBD1. The J segment lost 8 bases and the V segment lost 5 bases, leaving 8 bases of the junction unmatched. Looked up from germline, CDR1 is MNHNY and CDR2 is SVGAGI (reference sequence). The CDR3 runs 13 residues. CDR3 sequence (DNA): TGTGCCAGCAGTCTTACAGGGGTGGAGGGCTACACCTTC. This codes for CASSLTGVEGYTF.

The chain joins TRBV5-6 to TRBJ1-2; the D is unclear. V was cut by 0 bases and J by 4 bases, with 4 bases left in between. CDR1 and CDR2 (germline): SGHDT, YYEEEE. This CDR3 spans 12 amino acids. DNA of the CDR3: TGTGCCAGCAGCTTGGCTTCCTATGGCTACACCTTC. Amino acids: CASSLASYGYTF. Filled out from reference TRBV5-6 and TRBJ1-2, the complete variable domain reads DAGVTQSPTHLIKTRGQQVTLRCSPKSGHDTVSWYQQALGQGPQFIFQYYEEEERQRGNFPDRFSGHQFPNYSSELNVNALLLGDSALYLCASSLASYGYTFGSGTRLTVV.

The J gene is TRBJ2-5, the V gene TRBV5-1; 14 bases are a match to TRBD2. The CDR3 has 15 amino acids. Per germline, CDR1 SGHRS and CDR2 YFSETQ. With V trimmed by 4 bases and J by 4 bases, 3 bases remained unmatched. This CDR3 is CASSPGTSGRETQYF. In nucleotides, the CDR3 is TGCGCCAGCAGCCCGGGGACTAGCGGGAGAGAGACCCAGTACTTC.

This rearrangement joins TRBV29-1 to TRBJ1-2; no definite D call. The germline V gene encodes CDR1 SQVTM and CDR2 ANQGSEA. CDR3 size: 12 residues. Deletions cut 0 bases from V and 5 bases from J, with 7 bases between. The DNA for the CDR3 is TGCAGCGTTGAAGATCGAGGGTATGGCTACACCTTC. Protein sequence: CSVEDRGYGYTF.

The J gene is TRBJ1-2, the V gene TRBV10-2; maybe TRBD1 (5 bases). V lost 2 bases, J lost 4 bases, and 8 bases lay in between. Germline CDR1 reads WSHSY; CDR2 reads SAAADI. This CDR3 region has 13 residues. CDR3 protein: CASSEKTVYGYTF. CDR3 DNA: TGCGCCAGCAGTGAGAAGACAGTCTATGGCTACACCTTC.

The rearrangement uses TRBV7-3 and TRBJ2-1, with 9 bases fitting TRBD2. With 5 bases clipped from V and 5 bases from J, the junction kept 7 bases outside the gene matches. Germline CDR1 reads SGHTA; CDR2 reads FQGTGA. The CDR3 length is 15 residues. The CDR3 here is CASSPRLAVHNEQFF. CDR3 DNA: TGTGCCAGCAGCCCGAGACTAGCGGTCCACAATGAGCAGTTCTTC.

The V gene is TRBV6-1, the J gene TRBJ2-1, with D perhaps matching TRBD1 (6 bases). There are 15 residues in the CDR3. Germline loops: CDR1 MNHNS, CDR2 SASEGT. V shed 6 bases and J shed 6 bases, with 18 bases lying between them. This chain's CDR3 is CASSSGWQGSNEQFF. CDR3 nucleotide sequence: TGTGCCAGCAGCTCAGGGTGGCAGGGGAGCAATGAGCAGTTCTTC.

The chain recombines TRBV19 with TRBJ2-2, with D possibly TRBD1 on 7 matching bases. Looked up from germline, CDR1 is LNHDA and CDR2 is SQIVND (reference sequence). Trimming left V 6 bases short and J 4 bases short, with 18 bases between. This CDR3 contains 16 residues. The CDR3 nucleotides are TGTGCCAGTAGCGCTGGACAGGAGGGGCCCACCGGGGAGCTGTTTTTT. Protein sequence: CASSAGQEGPTGELFF. Filled out from reference TRBV19 and TRBJ2-2, the complete variable domain reads DGGITQSPKYLFRKEGQNVTLSCEQNLNHDAMYWYRQDPGQGLRLIYYSQIVNDFQKGDIAEGYSVSREKKESFPLTVTSAQKNPTAFYLCASSAGQEGPTGELFFGEGSRLTVL.

The chain carries TRBV11-2 and TRBJ2-6; D call uncertain. This CDR3 region has 16 residues. Trimming pared 4 bases from V and 0 bases from J, leaving 10 bases between. Per the germline V gene, CDR1 is SGHAT and CDR2 is FQNNGV. This CDR3 is CASSSRQASGANVLTF. The CDR3 nucleotides read TGTGCCAGCAGCTCTCGACAAGCCTCTGGGGCCAACGTCCTGACTTTC.

The chain recombines TRBV6-5 with TRBJ2-7, with a possible D match to TRBD2 (6 bases). Looked up from germline, CDR1 is MNHEY and CDR2 is SVGAGI. This CDR3 region has 13 residues. V dropped 7 bases and J dropped 2 bases, with 12 bases sitting between them. The CDR3 sequence: CASTRGLAYEQYF. In DNA form, the CDR3 reads TGTGCCAGCACCCGGGGGTTGGCCTACGAGCAGTACTTC.

This rearrangement joins TRBV9 to TRBJ2-2; D may be TRBD1 (7 bases). Trimming stripped 1 base from V and 2 bases from J, with 18 bases between. CDR1 is SGDLS and CDR2 is YYNGEE in the germline V gene. This CDR3 spans 18 amino acids. CDR3 sequence: CASSVMAGGGFNTGELFF. CDR3 DNA sequence: TGTGCCAGCAGCGTAATGGCCGGAGGGGGCTTTAACACCGGGGAGCTGTTTTTT.

The chain employs TRBV19 and TRBJ1-5; TRBD1 matches 7 bases. V lost 10 bases to trimming and J lost 7 bases; unmatched junction nucleotides: 16. The CDR3 runs 15 residues. Germline CDR1 reads LNHDA; CDR2 reads SQIVND (reference sequence). In DNA form, the CDR3 reads TGTGCCACCCACCGCAAGACAGGGATTCACCAGCCCCAGCATTTT. Translated: CATHRKTGIHQPQHF.

This clone was found a few times. The chain employs TRBV30 and TRBJ2-2; 7 bases map to TRBD2. V gave up 5 bases and J gave up 1 base; unmatched junction bases: 13. Germline assignment: CDR1 GTSNPN and CDR2 SVGIG (reference sequence). The CDR3 length is 17 residues. The CDR3 protein is CAWSLLPGTKNTGELFF. CDR3 coding DNA: TGTGCCTGGTCCCTGCTACCCGGGACTAAGAACACCGGGGAGCTGTTTTTT.

The chain carries TRBV27 and TRBJ1-4; 9 nucleotides match TRBD1. The germline gives CDR1 MNHEY, CDR2 SMNVEV (reference sequence). The CDR3 totals 15 residues. With V trimmed by 6 bases and J by 8 bases, 10 bases remained unmatched. The CDR3 is CASRFTGTGKEKLFF. Here the CDR3 DNA reads TGTGCCAGCAGGTTCACCGGGACAGGGAAGGAAAAACTGTTTTTT.

As DNA, the CDR3 is TGTGCCAGCAGCTTAGGTCAGGAGGGGAGTTCACCCCTCCACTTT. It is translated as CASSLGQEGSSPLHF. This chain connects TRBV7-6 to TRBJ1-6, with a possible D match to TRBD1 (5 bases). V was shortened by 1 base and J by 9 bases, with 13 bases between the two germline ends. The CDR3 runs 15 residues. Germline V gene data show CDR1 as SGHVS and CDR2 as FNYEAQ.

The chain has TRBV12-5 and TRBJ2-2; the match to TRBD1 covers 10 bases. Germline loops: CDR1 LGHNT, CDR2 FRNRAP. After removal of 5 bases from V and 4 bases from J, the junction contained 7 bases not matched to a gene. This CDR3 has 16 residues. In nucleotides, the CDR3 is TGTGCTAGTGGTCCCCGGACAGGGGGTGTCACCGGGGAGCTGTTTTTT. It codes for CASGPRTGGVTGELFF.

V is TRBV27 and J is TRBJ1-5; no clear D. The CDR3 spans 12 residues. Germline values: CDR1 MNHEY, CDR2 SMNVEV (reference sequence). Between the trimmed V and J ends, which lost 6 bases and 3 bases, there was a span of 6 bases. In DNA, the CDR3 is TGTGCCAGCAGCCCCTCCAATCAGCCCCAGCATTTT. It yields the protein CASSPSNQPQHF.

The chain is built from TRBV5-1 and TRBJ1-1; 7 bases agree with TRBD1. Germline CDR1 is SGHRS and CDR2 is YFSETQ. V shed 0 bases and J 11 bases; nucleotides not matched to a gene: 13. The CDR3 spans 15 residues. In nucleotides, the CDR3 is TGCGCCAGCAGCTTGGTTCTGACAGACAGGGCCGCGGCTTTCTTT. It specifies CASSLVLTDRAAAFF.

The chain recombines TRBV5-1 with TRBJ2-2; possibly TRBD1 for D (5 bases). The germline V and J ends were trimmed by 5 bases and 4 bases, with 12 bases remaining between them. CDR1 is SGHRS and CDR2 is YFSETQ in the germline V gene. The CDR3 length is 14 residues. CDR3 sequence (DNA): TGCGCCAGCAGTCAACAAACAGGCACCGGGGAGCTGTTTTTT. Amino acids: CASSQQTGTGELFF.

The rearrangement joins TRBV28 to TRBJ1-2; weak D call: TRBD1 (5 bases). The CDR3 covers 13 residues. The ends were cut back, 6 bases at V and 6 bases at J, with 14 bases in the middle. Germline V CDR1 and CDR2: MDHEN, SYDVKM. The CDR3 reads CASRPDSANGYTF. The CDR3 DNA reads TGTGCCAGCAGGCCAGACAGCGCTAATGGCTACACCTTC.

This clone was counted only a few times. This chain's CDR3 is CASAKGRDGYTF. The DNA of the CDR3 is TGTGCCAGTGCCAAGGGGAGGGATGGCTACACCTTC. The chain recombines TRBV19 with TRBJ1-2; a weak D match, TRBD1 (5 bases). Between the trimmed V and J ends, which lost 8 bases and 6 bases, there was a span of 13 bases. This CDR3 has 12 amino acids. Germline values: CDR1 LNHDA, CDR2 SQIVND (reference sequence).

This clone turned up a few times. The chain carries TRBV4-2 and TRBJ2-1; TRBD2 agrees at 9 bases. Trimming removed 2 bases from V and 8 bases from J; junction bases left unmatched: 10. This CDR3 spans 16 amino acids. The germline gives CDR1 LGHNA, CDR2 YNFKEQ. The CDR3 DNA reads TGTGCCAGCAGCCAACGTGAACGCGGGGGGGCCTATGAGCAGTTCTTC. It codes for CASSQRERGGAYEQFF.

The rearrangement links TRBV28 to TRBJ2-5; 7 bases align to TRBD2. Germline assignment: CDR1 MDHEN and CDR2 SYDVKM. The trim removed 7 bases at V and 7 bases at J, leaving 15 bases unmatched. The CDR3 sequence is 15 residues long. CDR3 amino acids: CASTPGGGWGGTQYF. As DNA, the CDR3 is TGTGCCAGCACCCCGGGGGGAGGCTGGGGAGGGACCCAGTACTTC.